The 16 T cell receptor beta chains presented below share a single source sample, sequenced in a study of CD8 T cells in ankylosing spondylitis. TCRdb itself ran the 5' RACE reads through MiXCR, one entry per CDR3 protein. The data contain some 270,000 distinct CDR3 sequences, roughly a third of them seen just once; the ten biggest clones take up 4% to 5%. Input material: blood, either unsorted or a sorted T cell fraction (not recorded which). The receptors derive from a male donor with ankylosing spondylitis or in good health (not recorded which).

This clonotype was seen only once. The V and J genes are TRBV7-9 and TRBJ2-3; 11 bases align to TRBD2. Germline CDR1 reads SEHNR; CDR2 reads FQNEAQ (reference sequence). After removal of 5 bases from V and 4 bases from J, the junction contained 8 bases not matched to a gene. The CDR3 is 16 residues long. The CDR3 nucleotides read TGTGCCAGCAGCCTACTACTAGCGGGGGCCGCAGATACGCAGTATTTT. Translating it yields CASSLLLAGAADTQYF. Based on the CDR3 plus reference TRBV7-9 and TRBJ2-3, the full variable domain is DTGVSQNPRHKITKRGQNVTFRCDPISEHNRLYWYRQTLGQGPEFLTYFQNEAQLEKSRLLSDRFSAERPKGSFSTLEIQRTEQGDSAMYLCASSLLLAGAADTQYFGPGTRLTVL.

In the case of this clonotype: A junction end diverges from the germline sequence, so it may reflect a read error. The chain carries TRBV20-1 and TRBJ2-7, with 13 bases aligning to TRBD2. The CDR3 consists of 14 residues. Germline CDR1 is DFQATT and CDR2 is SNEGSKA (reference sequence). The CDR3 DNA is TGCAGTGCCGACCGACTAGCGGGGGGTTACGAACAGTACTTC. Translating gives CSADRLAGGYEQYF.

V is TRBV27 and J is TRBJ2-7, with 7 bases lining up with TRBD2. The CDR3 contains 16 residues. Trimming removed 4 bases from V and 2 bases from J; junction bases left unmatched: 11. Germline lookup yields CDR1 MNHEY and CDR2 SMNVEV (reference sequence). The CDR3 reads CASSSLPGRVPYEQYF. CDR3 nucleotides: TGTGCCAGCAGTTCCCTGCCAGGGAGGGTTCCCTACGAGCAGTACTTC.

The V and J genes are TRBV28 and TRBJ2-5; D remains unclear. The V gene lost 1 base and the J gene lost 6 bases, with 6 bases spanning the gap. The CDR3 is made up of 12 amino acids. Germline V CDR1 and CDR2: MDHEN, SYDVKM. CDR3 residues: CASSLFLQTQYF. The CDR3 DNA is TGTGCCAGCAGTTTATTTCTGCAGACCCAGTACTTC.

In its sample, this clonotype was seen a few times. This chain links TRBV9 with TRBJ1-3, with TRBD1 identical over 7 bases. The germline V gene has CDR1 SGDLS and CDR2 YYNGEE. The V and J ends lost 3 bases and 4 bases, in that order; junction bases with no gene match: 4. The CDR3 contains 14 residues. The CDR3 DNA sequence: TGTGCCAGCAGCGCGGGACAGCAAGGAAACACCATATATTTT. Amino acid sequence: CASSAGQQGNTIYF.

V and J are TRBV29-1 and TRBJ2-7; 7 bases line up with TRBD2. The germline V gene encodes CDR1 SQVTM and CDR2 ANQGSEA. V shed 3 bases and J 3 bases; nucleotides not matched to a gene: 5. The CDR3 contains 13 residues. CDR3 sequence (DNA): TGCAGCGTTGAGGGGGGGTTTAACTACGAGCAGTACTTC. Its translation: CSVEGGFNYEQYF.

J is TRBJ2-1 and V is TRBV6-2 or TRBV6-3, with a weak D call TRBD1 (6 bases). The germline V and J ends were trimmed by 11 bases and 0 bases, with 8 bases remaining between them. CDR3 length equals 12 residues. The V gene's germline CDR1 is MNHEY and CDR2 SVGEGT. In DNA, the CDR3 is TGTGCCGGGGGCCTCTCCTACAATGAGCAGTTCTTC. Protein: CAGGLSYNEQFF.

This clonotype showed up just a few times. The chain carries TRBV20-1 and TRBJ2-7, with TRBD1 as a possible D gene (6 bases). The CDR3 is 13 amino acids. The V end lost 1 base, the J end lost 3 bases, and 10 bases lay between the germline ends. CDR1 and CDR2 from the germline V gene are DFQATT and SNEGSKA (reference sequence). The CDR3 reads CSARADSLYEQYF. CDR3 sequence (DNA): TGCAGTGCTAGAGCGGACAGCCTCTACGAGCAGTACTTC.

The chain is built from TRBV12-3 or TRBV12-4 and TRBJ2-2; D might be TRBD2 (6 bases). The CDR3 is 14 amino acids. The ends were cut back, 6 bases at V and 4 bases at J, with 12 bases in the middle. The CDR3 sequence: CASREPSVTGELFF. The CDR3, as DNA: TGTGCCAGCAGAGAGCCTAGCGTCACCGGGGAGCTGTTTTTT.

The J gene is TRBJ2-7, the V gene TRBV13; possibly TRBD1 for D (5 bases). There are 15 residues in the CDR3. V was cut by 5 bases and J by 0 bases, with 14 bases left in between. Germline values: CDR1 PRHDT, CDR2 FYEKMQ (reference sequence). The CDR3 loop reads CASSLSGWSSYEQYF. The DNA of the CDR3 is TGTGCCAGCAGCCTATCAGGGTGGAGCTCCTACGAGCAGTACTTC.

This clonotype has just a few counts. The CDR3 loop reads CASSLRGQGAGEQFF. The CDR3 DNA sequence: TGTGCCAGCAGTTTGCGGGGACAGGGGGCCGGTGAGCAGTTCTTC. This chain links TRBV12-3 or TRBV12-4 with TRBJ2-1; 12 nucleotides agree with TRBD1. The V segment lost 3 bases and the J segment 9 bases; nucleotides outside the gene matches: 6. The CDR3 contains 15 residues.

This clonotype was picked up a small number of times. The chain recombines TRBV20-1 with TRBJ1-6; possible D gene TRBD1, 5 bases. V was cut by 0 bases and J by 3 bases, with 9 bases left in between. Looked up from germline, CDR1 is DFQATT and CDR2 is SNEGSKA (reference sequence). This CDR3 is built from 15 residues. This CDR3 is CSARDRGDYNSPLHF. The DNA for the CDR3 is TGCAGTGCTAGAGATAGGGGAGACTATAATTCACCCCTCCACTTT.

J is TRBJ2-5 and V is TRBV12-3 or TRBV12-4; TRBD1 agrees at 8 bases. V gave up 6 bases and J gave up 5 bases; unmatched junction bases: 17. The CDR3 extends over 17 amino acids. DNA of the CDR3: TGTGCCAGCAGCCTAATAGGACAGGGACCTATAGGGGAGACCCAGTACTTC. Translation: CASSLIGQGPIGETQYF.

This clonotype was recorded a few times. The chain has TRBV3-1 and TRBJ2-6; TRBD2 matches at 7 bases. Per germline, CDR1 LGHDT and CDR2 YNNKEL (reference sequence). This CDR3 has 16 residues. The V and J ends lost 0 bases and 4 bases, in that order; junction bases with no gene match: 3. CDR3 sequence (DNA): TGTGCCAGCAGCCAAGATACTAGCGCGGGGGCCAACGTCCTGACTTTC. This encodes CASSQDTSAGANVLTF.

The rearrangement links TRBV5-1 to TRBJ1-4; D possibly corresponds to TRBD1 (5 bases). V lost 3 bases to trimming and J lost 8 bases, with 14 bases between them. CDR1 is SGHRS, CDR2 YFSETQ, per germline. The CDR3 totals 14 residues. The CDR3 DNA follows: TGCGCCAGCAGCTCACGGGGGATTGTGGAAAAACTGTTTTTT. The encoded protein is CASSSRGIVEKLFF.

This clonotype was observed at least ten times. The gene calls are TRBV6-5 and TRBJ2-5, with D unclear. The CDR3 runs to 11 residues. Germline V gene sequence: CDR1 MNHEY, CDR2 SVGAGI. V was pared by 7 bases and J by 4 bases, with 7 bases between. CDR3 protein: CASIDGETQYF. In nucleotides, the CDR3 is TGTGCCAGCATCGATGGAGAGACCCAGTACTTC.